The T cell receptor (beta chain) under discussion was sequenced for a study of blood T cell repertoires in COVID-19. Study summary: Samples came from the United States, Italy and Spain, spanning acute and convalescent COVID-19. PBMCs, B-cell-depleted T cells, or T cells were the source of the cDNA or gDNA that made up the material.

Germline CDR1 is MDHEN and CDR2 is SYDVKM. V lost 5 bases, J lost 0 bases, and 17 bases lay in between. This CDR3 has 17 amino acids. Produced via immunoSEQ multiplex PCR; TCRdb's table is partial and in-frame only. The sample contains about 220,000 clones, around 84% of which appear only once. There are a few counts of this clone. The TCR sequence derives from a man aged 50-59 years with active or convalescent COVID-19. The chain is built from TRBV28 and TRBJ2-1; D unresolved. The sequenced sample consisted of peripheral blood. Here the CDR3 reads CASSSSLSVGSYNEQFF. CDR3 sequence (DNA): TGTGCCAGCAGTAGCTCTCTCAGCGTCGGCTCCTACAATGAGCAGTTCTTC.